This T cell receptor (beta chain) was profiled in a study of blood T cell repertoires in COVID-19 (dated by TCRdb to about 2020). At the level of the whole study: Samples covering the acute and convalescent phases of COVID-19 were provided by collaborators in the United States, Italy and Spain. The material from the prospective study consisted of cDNA or gDNA derived from T cells, B-cell-depleted T cells, or PBMCs. The dataset comprised deeply sampled blood TCRbeta repertoires from subjects exposed to, actively infected with, or recovered from COVID-19. The repertoires were released in a freely available public database intended as a resource for research on the immune response to SARS-CoV-2. The samples were drawn from the first 160 participants of the ongoing ImmuneRACE study and from 950 to 1,500 subjects provided by 6 global collaborators. The sample metadata nearly always contained a de-identified subject ID, COVID-19 status, age in years and sex. Where available, HLA class I and class II types were obtained from metadata supplied by the sample provider rather than from assay-based typing. Summary of the overall study and its limitations: How much clinical and demographic metadata was included differed by source and by participant, and the metadata was provided uncurated.

CDR1 is given as LGHDT and CDR2 as YNNKEL, both from the germline V gene (reference sequence). V is shortened by 4 bases, J by 6 bases, and the region joining them spans 12 bases. The CDR3 contains 13 residues, cysteine and phenylalanine counted. The DNA shown is the 39-base CDR3, in frame from base 1. With regard to this clone: Its cognate antigen has yet to be identified. The sample holds no much larger clone one base away, and base qualities are not on file.

Whole blood was collected in K2EDTA tubes by collaborating institutions according to the institutions' own protocols. Collaborator samples were shipped for TCRbeta analysis as frozen whole blood, isolated PBMCs, or DNA extracted from either sample type. The immunoSEQ Assay, a bias-controlled multiplex PCR, was used to amplify TCRbeta CDR3 regions from genomic DNA. The paper's data handling went like this. The number of nucleated cells in each sample was estimated from the amplification of reference gene primers within the assay. Sequence reads were collapsed and filtered to measure the absolute abundance of every unique TCRbeta CDR3 rearrangement. Productive Simpson clonality was computed per sample as the square root of Simpson's diversity index over productive rearrangements. TCRdb stores this immuneACCESS table with in-frame sequences only. Part of the clones is absent; in the studies checked, under half of the shortfall reflects unresolved V genes, and no reason is known for the rest. V and J calls and clone size are copied from that table; D and trimming were computed from the DNA. This sample holds hundreds of thousands of clones; 70% to 90% were observed only once. Clones ranked in the top ten supply roughly 0.8% of the sample.

The chain links TRBV3-1 (or the pseudogene TRBV3-2) with TRBJ2-5, with a tentative D gene TRBD1 over 5 matching bases. Material for sequencing was peripheral blood. The receptor comes from a woman in her 30s with acute or convalescent COVID-19. Read as DNA, the sequence is TGTGCCAGCAGCCCCGATTCAGGGCAGACCCAGTACTTC. It translates to CASSPDSGQTQYF.